This T cell receptor beta chain was sequenced during a study of siplizumab effects on memory and regulatory T cells. Whole-study findings and limits: The authors did not confirm suppressive function in proliferating Tregs from siplizumab cultures.

TCRdb keeps only in-frame clones here, not all; method: immunoSEQ multiplex PCR. Here the sample spans under 140,000 clones, roughly 92% being singletons. Germline V gene lookup returns CDR1 SGHVS and CDR2 FNYEAQ. This CDR3 is 18 amino acids long. V lost 7 bases to trimming and J lost 7 bases, with 28 bases between them. A remark on this clone: The antigen is undetermined.

Input material: CD4+ T cells sorted from blood. The TCR was taken from a human donor in good health. V gene TRBV7-6 combines with J gene TRBJ1-4; perhaps TRBD1 as D (5 bases). CDR3 residues: CASNLRSRAWIEREKLFF. The CDR3 coding sequence is TGTGCCAGCAACCTTAGGTCCAGGGCCTGGATAGAGCGTGAAAAACTGTTTTTT. Full variable domain (missing parts from reference TRBV7-6 and TRBJ1-4): GAGVSQSPRYKVTKRGQDVALRCDPISGHVSLYWYRQALGQGPEFLTYFNYEAQQDKSGLPNDRFSAERPEGSISTLTIQRTEQRDSAMYRCASNLRSRAWIEREKLFFGSGTQLSVL.